Below are 27 T cell receptor beta chains sequenced from a single sample in a study of cytotoxic CD8 clonotypes in ibrutinib-treated CLL. Sequencing was performed with immunoSEQ multiplex PCR; in TCRdb, only in-frame clones are kept and a portion is missing. The sample yields approximately 350,000 clones, under 70% seen once. This specimen consisted of PBMCs, obtained after 36 months of ibrutinib treatment. The receptors derive from a human donor with chronic lymphocytic leukemia.

This clone was detected a few times. The chain couples TRBV25-1 to TRBJ1-2, with unresolved D. V lost 1 base to trimming and J lost 8 bases, with 14 bases between them. The CDR3 extends over 14 amino acids. Germline V gene data show CDR1 as MGHDK and CDR2 as SYGVNS. The DNA for the CDR3 is TGTGCCAGCAGTGAATCAGGCCCCCCGAGCGGCTACACCTTC. Protein sequence: CASSESGPPSGYTF.

The chain combines TRBV18 with TRBJ1-1; 10 bases agree with TRBD1. The V gene end was trimmed by 2 bases and the J gene end by 8 bases; junction bases not matched to a gene: 8. The CDR3 consists of 15 residues. Germline CDR1 and CDR2: KGHSH and LQKENI. The CDR3 here is CASSPIHDRGQEAFF. The DNA for the CDR3 is TGTGCCAGCTCACCAATCCATGACAGGGGGCAAGAAGCTTTCTTT. Based on the CDR3 plus reference TRBV18 and TRBJ1-1, the full variable domain is NAGVMQNPRHLVRRRGQEARLRCSPMKGHSHVYWYRQLPEEGLKFMVYLQKENIIDESGMPKERFSAEFPKEGPSILRIQQVVRGDSAAYFCASSPIHDRGQEAFFGQGTRLTVV.

The chain employs TRBV6-5 and TRBJ1-2, with TRBD1 matching 7 bases. Trimming cost V 5 bases and J 5 bases; bases outside gene matches: 11. Looked up from germline, CDR1 is MNHEY and CDR2 is SVGAGI. This CDR3 is 15 amino acids long. CDR3 amino acids: CASSTTGTARYGYTF. CDR3 DNA: TGTGCCAGCAGTACAACCGGGACAGCTCGTTATGGCTACACCTTC.

This clone appeared a few times. The same CDR3 also results from other DNA sequences found in this sample. The chain is built from TRBV18 and TRBJ1-2; 8 bases are a match to TRBD1. V trimming: 6 bases; J trimming: 6 bases; junction bases outside the gene matches: 6. Per germline, CDR1 KGHSH and CDR2 LQKENI. This CDR3 region has 13 residues. The CDR3 DNA reads as TGTGCCAGCTCGCCTGGACAGGGAGATGGCTACACCTTC. This encodes CASSPGQGDGYTF.

The CDR3 is CASSSRTGGVDNEQFF. The CDR3, as DNA: TGCGCCAGCAGCTCAAGGACAGGGGGCGTGGACAATGAGCAGTTCTTC. The rearrangement uses TRBV5-1 and TRBJ2-1, with 11 nucleotides matching TRBD1. Germline CDR1 and CDR2: SGHRS and YFSETQ. Unmatched junction bases numbered 7, after V lost 3 bases and J lost 5 bases. The CDR3 runs 16 residues.

The genes are TRBV15 and TRBJ1-5; no clear D. Trimming shortened V by 1 base and J by 0 bases, and 1 base separated the two germline ends. Germline V lookup: CDR1 LNHNV, CDR2 YYDKDF (reference sequence). This CDR3 region has 13 residues. DNA of the CDR3: TGTGCCACCAGCAGAGCTAGCAATCAGCCCCAGCATTTT. It encodes CATSRASNQPQHF.

The chain combines TRBV29-1 with TRBJ1-5; 7 nucleotides match TRBD1. CDR3 length: 13 residues. Germline trimming cut 7 bases from V and 6 bases from J; bases unmatched to any gene: 9. Germline-derived CDR1 and CDR2 are SQVTM and ANQGSEA. CDR3: CSATQGSGQPQHF. The CDR3, as DNA: TGCAGCGCCACACAGGGGTCGGGTCAGCCCCAGCATTTT.

This clone appeared a few times. This chain joins TRBV5-6 and TRBJ2-7; possible D gene TRBD2, 5 bases. The V end was cut by 4 bases, the J end by 2 bases, with 10 bases between. Germline V gene lookup returns CDR1 SGHDT and CDR2 YYEEEE. This CDR3 is 13 amino acids long. The CDR3 reads CASSMDFPYEQYF. The CDR3 bases are TGTGCCAGCAGCATGGACTTCCCCTACGAGCAGTACTTC.

The chain combines TRBV7-2 with TRBJ1-2; 7 nucleotides agree with TRBD1. The CDR3 extends over 14 amino acids. The J segment lost 1 base and the V segment lost 4 bases, leaving 3 bases of the junction unmatched. The germline gives CDR1 SGHTA, CDR2 FQGNSA. The CDR3 region is CASSWGQLNYGYTF. The CDR3 DNA follows: TGTGCCAGCAGCTGGGGACAGCTTAACTATGGCTACACCTTC.

The chain carries TRBV10-1 and TRBJ2-1; TRBD2 aligns across 9 bases. J gave up 3 bases and V 6 bases, and 9 bases lay outside the gene matches. CDR1 and CDR2 from the germline V gene are WNHNN and SYGVQD (reference sequence). CDR3 size: 16 residues. DNA of the CDR3: TGCGCCAGCAGCATACAGACTAGCGGTATCTACAATGAGCAGTTCTTC. It encodes CASSIQTSGIYNEQFF.

This clone was detected only a few times. The rearrangement joins TRBV19 to TRBJ1-4, with D unresolved. The V end lost 10 bases, the J end lost 0 bases, and 9 bases lay between the germline ends. The CDR3 length is 13 residues. Germline V lookup: CDR1 LNHDA, CDR2 SQIVND (reference sequence). CDR3 nucleotide sequence: TGTGCCACCCACAGATCAACTAATGAAAAACTGTTTTTT. Its translation is CATHRSTNEKLFF.

This chain connects TRBV18 to TRBJ2-3; TRBD1 is a possible D gene (5 bases). The CDR3 consists of 17 residues. Between the trimmed V and J ends, which lost 3 bases and 1 base, there was a span of 17 bases. Germline V gives CDR1 KGHSH, CDR2 LQKENI. CDR3 DNA: TGTGCCAGCTCACCTAGGGGCGGTGGCTCCGGCACAGATACGCAGTATTTT. This gives the protein CASSPRGGGSGTDTQYF.

The rearrangement uses TRBV11-3 and TRBJ2-7, with D uncertain. V lost 0 bases and J lost 3, with 21 bases in between. CDR3 length: 18 amino acids. CDR1 is SGHNT and CDR2 is YENEEA in the germline V gene. CDR3 residues: CASSLDLMHSYFYYEQYF. CDR3 DNA sequence: TGTGCCAGCAGCTTAGATCTTATGCATTCGTACTTTTACTACGAGCAGTACTTC.

This chain uses TRBV5-1 with TRBJ2-3; unclear D gene. CDR1 and CDR2 (germline): SGHRS, YFSETQ. The CDR3 is 14 amino acids. V was clipped by 0 bases and J by 7 bases, with 12 bases between them. Here the CDR3 reads CASSLVPGPNTQYF. For the CDR3, the DNA is TGCGCCAGCAGCTTGGTGCCGGGCCCTAATACGCAGTATTTT.

This clone was picked up a small number of times. CDR3 sequence: CATSRRTGNEKLFF. CDR3 sequence (DNA): TGTGCCACCAGCAGAAGGACAGGGAATGAAAAACTGTTTTTT. The chain carries TRBV15 and TRBJ1-4; 8 bases line up with TRBD1. J lost 5 bases, V lost 2 bases, and 1 base had no gene match. This CDR3 comprises 14 residues. CDR1 and CDR2 from the germline V gene are LNHNV and YYDKDF (reference sequence).

This clone showed up just once. The V gene is TRBV7-2, the J gene TRBJ2-7; 9 bases are shared with TRBD2. The germline V gene has CDR1 SGHTA and CDR2 FQGNSA. After removal of 4 bases from V and 5 bases from J, the junction contained 6 bases not matched to a gene. CDR3 length: 14 residues. The CDR3 is CASSSRTSANEQYF. Here the CDR3 DNA reads TGTGCCAGCAGCTCCCGGACTAGCGCTAACGAGCAGTACTTC.

With respect to this clone: Other DNA sequences in this specimen translate into the identical CDR3. In nucleotides, the CDR3 is TGCGCCAGCAGCTTGGAACCCAATCAGCCCCAGCATTTT. It specifies CASSLEPNQPQHF. The chain has TRBV5-1 and TRBJ1-5; D ambiguous. Germline assignment: CDR1 SGHRS and CDR2 YFSETQ. V dropped 0 bases and J dropped 3 bases, with 4 bases sitting between them. The CDR3 spans 13 residues.

The rearrangement joins TRBV5-1 to TRBJ1-1; tentative D call: TRBD1 (5 bases). With 0 bases removed from V and 6 bases from J, the gap between germline ends came to 21 bases. In germline, CDR1 is SGHRS, CDR2 YFSETQ. The CDR3 covers 17 residues. CDR3 protein: CASSLGVTEKRGAEAFF. CDR3 sequence (DNA): TGCGCCAGCAGCTTGGGTGTGACCGAGAAAAGGGGCGCTGAAGCTTTCTTT.

V and J are TRBV4-3 and TRBJ2-3, with TRBD2 matching 11 bases. The V segment lost 0 bases and the J segment 2 bases; nucleotides outside the gene matches: 10. The CDR3 length is 19 residues. Germline values: CDR1 LGHNA, CDR2 YSLEER. DNA for the CDR3: TGCGCCAGCAGCCAAGATCCCCTAGCGGGAGGACTTCTCACAGATACGCAGTATTTT. Encoded protein: CASSQDPLAGGLLTDTQYF.

This clone has a handful of counts. The chain carries TRBV18 and TRBJ1-5; 7 positions match TRBD1. This CDR3 has 15 amino acids. In germline, CDR1 is KGHSH, CDR2 LQKENI. Losses at the gene ends were 3 bases for V and 2 bases for J; bases not matched to a gene: 4. In nucleotides, the CDR3 is TGTGCCAGCTCACCGTTAACAGGGGGCAATCAGCCCCAGCATTTT. As protein: CASSPLTGGNQPQHF.

This clone was recorded a few times. This rearrangement joins TRBV9 to TRBJ1-1, with D possibly TRBD1 on 6 matching bases. Germline V gene lookup returns CDR1 SGDLS and CDR2 YYNGEE. V was clipped by 3 bases and J by 0 bases, with 15 bases between them. CDR3 length: 16 residues. The CDR3 here is CASSAIGGTMNTEAFF. CDR3 DNA sequence: TGTGCCAGCAGCGCAATAGGGGGGACGATGAACACTGAAGCTTTCTTT.

Points on this clone: One junction end disagrees with the germline gene, perhaps due to a read error. The chain has TRBV5-6 and TRBJ1-2, with no clear D. Germline lookup yields CDR1 SGHDT and CDR2 YYEEEE. The CDR3 has 12 amino acids. The CDR3 sequence: CASSLRQRDLNF. As DNA, the CDR3 is TGTGCCAGCAGCTTGCGCCAAAGAGACCTTAACTTC.

The rearrangement joins TRBV6-6 to TRBJ2-1; 9 bases map to TRBD2. CDR1 and CDR2 from the germline V gene are MNHNY and SVGAGI (reference sequence). J gave up 6 bases and V 2 bases, and 8 bases lay outside the gene matches. This CDR3 is built from 16 residues. The CDR3 protein is CASSYAGGPGSNEQFF. CDR3 DNA sequence: TGTGCCAGCAGTTACGCGGGAGGGCCTGGAAGCAATGAGCAGTTCTTC.

The rearrangement links TRBV19 to TRBJ2-7, with D possibly being TRBD1 (6 bases). The CDR3 contains 11 residues. CDR1 LNHDA and CDR2 SQIVND come from the germline V gene (reference sequence). Deletions cut 6 bases from V and 3 bases from J, with 6 bases between. CDR3 nucleotides: TGTGCCAGTAGCAGGGGCTACGAGCAGTACTTC. Amino acids: CASSRGYEQYF.

The sample holds a few counts of this clone. The rearrangement links TRBV10-3 to TRBJ2-7, with 7 bases identical to TRBD1. CDR3 length: 13 residues. Looked up from germline, CDR1 is ENHRY and CDR2 is SYGVKD. V trimming: 10 bases; J trimming: 2 bases; junction bases outside the gene matches: 8. CDR3 sequence: CATATGPAYEQYF. The CDR3 DNA sequence: TGTGCCACTGCGACAGGGCCGGCCTACGAGCAGTACTTC.

This clone occurred a few times. The chain combines TRBV7-9 with TRBJ1-1; 7 bases map to TRBD1. The CDR3 covers 12 residues. V lost 5 bases to trimming and J lost 11 bases; unmatched junction nucleotides: 8. Germline lookup yields CDR1 SEHNR and CDR2 FQNEAQ (reference sequence). CDR3 region: CASSVTGWDAFF. The CDR3 nucleotides read TGTGCCAGCAGCGTGACAGGGTGGGACGCTTTCTTT.

This sequence joins TRBV4-3 and TRBJ2-7; no definite D call. This CDR3 is built from 13 residues. The ends were cut back, 4 bases at V and 6 bases at J, with 13 bases in the middle. CDR1 LGHNA and CDR2 YSLEER come from the germline V gene. CDR3 amino acids: CASSPRLMGEQYF. CDR3 nucleotides: TGCGCCAGCAGCCCCAGGTTAATGGGCGAGCAGTACTTC.